The next 21 T cell receptor beta chains were all read from a single sample in a study of post-analysis software for immune sequencing data. Study results and caveats: Among 5 or 6 TRBV segments more frequent in patients than controls were TRBV5-6, TRBV5-1 and TRBV20-1.

TCR beta cDNA libraries had unique molecular identifiers. From the PCR reads, TCRdb called clonotypes with MiXCR, one entry per CDR3 protein. Of roughly 200,000 distinct CDR3 sequences listed, about 30% are singletons. For these receptors, no antigen is known. What was sequenced was blood. The receptors were sampled from a girl younger than 18 with multiple sclerosis.

This clonotype was seen ten or more times. The chain joins TRBV29-1 to TRBJ1-2; the D is unclear. The CDR3 loop spans 11 amino acids. Germline V gives CDR1 SQVTM, CDR2 ANQGSEA. Trimming cost V 4 bases and J 2 bases, with 5 bases left between them. CDR3 sequence (DNA): TGCAGCGTTGTCAGGAACTATGGCTACACCTTC. It encodes CSVVRNYGYTF.

This clonotype was seen ten or more times. The rearrangement uses TRBV30 and TRBJ1-2, with 11 bases identical to TRBD1. Trimming took 3 bases from V and 8 from J; bases not matched to a gene: 11. The CDR3 runs 15 residues. Germline CDR1 is GTSNPN and CDR2 is SVGIG (reference sequence). CDR3 sequence reads: CAWRSGTGGIEGYTF. CDR3 coding DNA: TGTGCCTGGAGGTCCGGGACAGGGGGTATCGAGGGCTACACCTTC.

The rearrangement uses TRBV7-2 and TRBJ2-7; possibly TRBD2 for D (6 bases). The better agreement between TRBJ2-5 and the DNA end casts doubt on the J call. Germline V gene data show CDR1 as SGHTA and CDR2 as FQGNSA. CDR3 length equals 14 residues. DNA of the CDR3: TGTGCCAGCAGCTACGGGACTTTCAAAGAGACCCAGTACTTC. This encodes CASSYGTFKETQYF.

In the case of this clonotype: A junction end diverges from the germline sequence, so it may reflect a read error. V usage is TRBV7-9 and J usage is TRBJ2-7, with D tentatively TRBD1 (5 bases). The CDR3 spans 14 residues. Germline CDR1 is SEHNR and CDR2 is FQNEAQ (reference sequence). The CDR3 protein is CACSFGTGSYEQYF. CDR3 DNA sequence: TGTGCCTGCAGCTTTGGAACAGGTTCCTACGAGCAGTACTTC.

Concerning this clonotype itself: Just one base apart from a much larger clone, this may be a read error. The chain couples TRBV20-1 to TRBJ2-7; D is unresolved. The CDR3 length is 11 residues. The germline gives CDR1 DFQATT, CDR2 SNEGSKA (reference sequence). CDR3 region: CSASVTYERYF. DNA for the CDR3: TGCAGTGCTAGTGTCACCTACGAGCGGTACTTC.

This clonotype was detected ten times or more. The V call is TRBV20-1, the J call TRBJ2-5; TRBD2 matches at 14 bases. This CDR3 has 14 residues. CDR1 DFQATT and CDR2 SNEGSKA come from the germline V gene (reference sequence). Trimming at V came to 3 bases and at J to 4 bases, leaving 1 base not matched to a gene. The CDR3 loop reads CSARGLAGVETQYF. Here the CDR3 DNA reads TGCAGTGCTAGGGGACTAGCGGGAGTAGAGACCCAGTACTTC.

The rearrangement links TRBV5-1 to TRBJ2-1, with D possibly matching TRBD1 (5 bases). Matching the DNA end better, TRBJ2-7 makes the J call doubtful. The germline V gene has CDR1 SGHRS and CDR2 YFSETQ. This CDR3 comprises 16 residues. Here the CDR3 reads CASSLGRKGSYNEQYF. CDR3 nucleotides: TGCGCCAGCAGCTTGGGACGCAAGGGGTCGTACAATGAGCAGTACTTC.

This clonotype showed up just a few times. A much bigger clone sits one base away, suggesting this may be a read error. CDR3 nucleotides: TGCGCCAGCAGCACCGGGGCAGGGGGCAATGAGCAGTTCTTC. Amino acids: CASSTGAGGNEQFF. The rearrangement uses TRBV5-1 and TRBJ2-1; 7 bases align to TRBD1. The ends lost 4 bases at V and 6 bases at J; junction bases unmatched: 7. Per the germline V gene, CDR1 is SGHRS and CDR2 is YFSETQ. This CDR3 has 14 residues.

This clonotype was found many times. V is TRBV27 and J is TRBJ2-5; D is unresolved. Trimming stripped 2 bases from V and 1 base from J, with 11 bases between. Germline lookup yields CDR1 MNHEY and CDR2 SMNVEV (reference sequence). This CDR3 contains 15 residues. The CDR3 DNA sequence: TGTGCCAGCAGTTTAGTGGGGTCCCGCCAAGAGACCCAGTACTTC. Translating gives CASSLVGSRQETQYF.

Here the CDR3 reads CASSWAVAGGSYEQYF. The CDR3, as DNA: TGCGCCAGCAGCTGGGCGGTGGCGGGGGGATCCTACGAGCAGTACTTC. The V call is TRBV5-1, the J call TRBJ2-7; 8 bases agree with TRBD2. The germline V gene has CDR1 SGHRS and CDR2 YFSETQ. The CDR3 has 16 amino acids. V gave up 3 bases and J gave up 1 base; unmatched junction bases: 9.

This clonotype was observed a few times. The chain combines TRBV5-6 with TRBJ1-5; D may be TRBD1 (6 bases). Looked up from germline, CDR1 is SGHDT and CDR2 is YYEEEE. The CDR3 has 13 residues. V lost 1 base and J lost 12, with 14 bases in between. DNA for the CDR3: TGTGCCAGCAGCTTGCTGGGGGCGCAGGACCAGCATTTT. Protein product: CASSLLGAQDQHF.

About this clonotype itself: Being one base from a much bigger clone, this may be a read error. Lacking the conserved final phenylalanine or tryptophan, this CDR3 likely reflects a read error. The chain carries TRBV6-2 or TRBV6-3 and TRBJ2-7, with a possible D match to TRBD2 (6 bases). V was cut by 2 bases and J by 4 bases, with 15 bases left in between. The CDR3 consists of 15 residues. Germline V gene lookup returns CDR1 MNHEY and CDR2 SVGEGT. The chain's CDR3 is CASSYRSGGPYEQYL. In DNA, the CDR3 is TGTGCCAGCAGTTACAGGTCCGGGGGTCCTTACGAGCAGTACCTC.

Regarding this clonotype: A much bigger clone sits one base away, suggesting this may be a read error. V gene TRBV28 combines with J gene TRBJ2-1, with D maybe TRBD2 (6 bases). Per the germline V gene, CDR1 is MDHEN and CDR2 is SYDVKM. This CDR3 is 13 amino acids long. CDR3 protein: CASRFSDYNGQFF. DNA of the CDR3: TGTGCCAGCAGATTTTCGGACTACAATGGGCAGTTCTTC.

This chain connects TRBV12-3 or TRBV12-4 to TRBJ1-5; 8 nucleotides align to TRBD1. Unmatched junction bases numbered 13, after V lost 5 bases and J lost 7 bases. This CDR3 comprises 16 residues. The CDR3, as DNA: TGTGCCAGCAGTCCCCCCTGGACAGGGAGAGAACAGCCCCAGCATTTT. Residues: CASSPPWTGREQPQHF.

The V and J genes are TRBV5-1 and TRBJ2-3, with D unclear. Germline CDR1 reads SGHRS; CDR2 reads YFSETQ. This CDR3 contains 14 residues. Between the trimmed V and J ends, which lost 1 base and 4 bases, there was a span of 10 bases. The CDR3 loop is CASSLNGLADTQYF. The CDR3 nucleotides read TGCGCCAGCAGCTTGAATGGCCTTGCAGATACGCAGTATTTT.

The gene calls are TRBV12-3 or TRBV12-4 and TRBJ2-3, with 13 bases matching TRBD2. V trimming: 5 bases; J trimming: 6 bases; junction bases outside the gene matches: 5. This CDR3 has 15 residues. The CDR3 loop reads CASSPTSGRADTQYF. The CDR3 nucleotides read TGTGCCAGCAGTCCTACTAGCGGGAGGGCCGATACGCAGTATTTT.

The table lists this clonotype with many counts. The chain is built from TRBV29-1 and TRBJ2-6; 7 bases are a match to TRBD1. This CDR3 is 17 amino acids long. Losses at the gene ends were 5 bases for V and 0 bases for J; bases not matched to a gene: 10. Germline V gene sequence: CDR1 SQVTM, CDR2 ANQGSEA. CDR3: CSVSKGQSTSGANVLTF. For the CDR3, the DNA is TGCAGCGTTTCGAAGGGACAGTCTACCTCTGGGGCCAACGTCCTGACTTTC.

This clonotype showed up just a few times. The chain recombines TRBV7-9 with TRBJ2-7; 10 bases map to TRBD2. Germline values: CDR1 SEHNR, CDR2 FQNEAQ (reference sequence). Germline trimming cut 1 base from V and 3 bases from J; bases unmatched to any gene: 9. The CDR3 is made up of 17 amino acids. The CDR3: CASSLVLGGTSDYEQYF. The DNA for the CDR3 is TGTGCCAGCAGCTTAGTGCTGGGGGGGACTAGCGACTACGAGCAGTACTTC. The whole variable domain, remainder taken from reference TRBV7-9 and TRBJ2-7, is DTGVSQNPRHKITKRGQNVTFRCDPISEHNRLYWYRQTLGQGPEFLTYFQNEAQLEKSRLLSDRFSAERPKGSFSTLEIQRTEQGDSAMYLCASSLVLGGTSDYEQYFGPGTRLTVT.

This clonotype has just a few counts. The chain links TRBV28 to TRBJ1-1, with unresolved D. CDR3 length: 13 amino acids. Trimming took off 2 bases at V and 5 bases at J, with 9 bases between the two ends. CDR1 and CDR2 from the germline V gene are MDHEN and SYDVKM. Written as DNA, the CDR3 is TGTGCCAGCAGTTTAGGGAGGGAGACTGAAGCTTTCTTT. Amino acid sequence: CASSLGRETEAFF.

The V and J genes are TRBV9 and TRBJ1-3; D gene ambiguous. Trimming removed 5 bases at V and 0 bases at J, with 12 bases between. CDR1 is SGDLS and CDR2 is YYNGEE in the germline V gene. CDR3 length equals 15 residues. CDR3 nucleotide sequence: TGTGCCAGCAGTGGCGACGGCTTCTCTGGAAACACCATATATTTT. Translated: CASSGDGFSGNTIYF. Full variable domain (rest looked up from reference TRBV9 and TRBJ1-3): DSGVTQTPKHLITATGQRVTLRCSPRSGDLSVYWYQQSLDQGLQFLIQYYNGEERAKGNILERFSAQQFPDLHSELNLSSLELGDSALYFCASSGDGFSGNTIYFGEGSWLTVV.

At least ten counts were recorded for this clonotype. The genes are TRBV27 and TRBJ1-6; 7 bases align to TRBD1. V shed 3 bases, J shed 6 bases, and the junction held 8 bases outside the gene matches. CDR1 is MNHEY, CDR2 SMNVEV, per germline (reference sequence). The CDR3 spans 16 residues. The CDR3 coding sequence is TGTGCCAGCAGTTTGTACACAGGGGAGGCTAATTCACCCCTCCACTTT. It encodes CASSLYTGEANSPLHF.